Listed below are T cell receptor beta chains from one sample, sequenced in a study of cytomegalovirus exposure and HLA in healthy donors. Sequencing used immunoSEQ multiplex PCR; TCRdb keeps in-frame clones, though not all of them. Of 100,000 to 150,000 clones listed, 75% to 80% were seen once; the top ten hold less than 4.5%. The source material was PBMCs. The receptors were sampled from a man aged 35 to 55 in good health and CMV-seronegative. Each CDR3 is given with its conserved first and last residue. The D gene is left open where the match is weak. For some rows the clone size is stated as once, few or many, or as a class when expanded; others skip it.

TRBJ2-7	TRBV28	-	TRBD2	CASSLAGAGGNYEQYF	TGTGCCAGCAGTTTAGCCGGAGCGGGGGGCAATTACGAGCAGTACTTC
TRBJ2-3	TRBV5-1	-	-	CASSHQGTDTQYF	TGCGCCAGCAGCCACCAGGGCACAGATACGCAGTATTTT
TRBJ1-2	TRBV7-2	-	TRBD1	CASNPGGAYGYTF	TGTGCCAGCAACCCAGGGGGCGCTTATGGCTACACCTTC
TRBJ2-5	TRBV5-5	once	-	CASSYGLGEQYF	TGTGCCAGCAGCTACGGACTCGGGGAGCAGTACTTC
TRBJ2-3	TRBV29-1	-	TRBD2	CSVTTAGLAGSADTQYF	TGCAGCGTCACTACAGCCGGACTAGCCGGGAGCGCAGATACGCAGTATTTT
TRBJ2-7	TRBV2	-	-	CASTPGLFPYEQYF	TGTGCCAGCACTCCGGGACTTTTCCCCTACGAGCAGTACTTC
TRBJ1-1	TRBV7-9	-	-	CASVPLGSNTEAFF	TGTGCCAGCGTCCCATTGGGGAGCAATACTGAAGCTTTCTTT
TRBJ2-3	TRBV10-2	-	TRBD2	CASKDPGGLTDTQYF	TGCGCCAGCAAAGATCCGGGGGGGCTGACAGATACGCAGTATTTT
TRBJ1-4	TRBV27	few	-	CASSFRQANEKLFF	TGTGCCAGCAGTTTTCGACAGGCTAATGAAAAACTGTTTTTT
TRBJ2-7	TRBV5-1	-	-	CASSRTEYYEQYF	TGCGCCAGCAGCAGGACAGAGTACTACGAGCAGTACTTC
TRBJ2-3	TRBV28	few	TRBD2	CASSFFGGGRKNTDTQYF	TGTGCCAGCAGTTTTTTCGGCGGGGGGCGGAAAAACACAGATACGCAGTATTTT
TRBJ1-2	TRBV5-1	few	-	CASSLDPGGDGYTF	TGCGCCAGCAGCCTAGATCCAGGAGGGGATGGCTACACCTTC
TRBJ2-3	TRBV19	-	-	CASTPLPQNQDTQYF	TGTGCCAGTACCCCTCTTCCGCAGAACCAAGATACGCAGTATTTT
TRBJ1-1	TRBV5-6	-	TRBD1	CASSQQGRITEAFF	TGTGCCAGCAGCCAACAGGGGCGGATCACTGAAGCTTTCTTT
TRBJ2-7	TRBV13	few	TRBD1	CASSSGQGRYF	TGTGCCAGCAGCTCGGGACAGGGAAGGTACTTC
TRBJ2-2	TRBV5-6	-	TRBD1	CASSRTGGGTGELFF	TGTGCCAGCAGCCGGACAGGGGGCGGCACCGGGGAGCTGTTTTTT
TRBJ1-6	TRBV4-3	few	TRBD1	CASSQEAGGVSPLHF	TGCGCCAGCAGCCAGGAGGCAGGGGGAGTTTCACCCCTCCACTTT
TRBJ2-1	TRBV29-1	-	TRBD2	CSVERLAGAGNEQFF	TGCAGCGTTGAAAGACTAGCGGGGGCGGGGAATGAGCAGTTCTTC
TRBJ2-1	TRBV19	-	TRBD2	CASSIIPGTRIYEQFF	TGTGCCAGTAGTATCATCCCCGGGACTAGAATATATGAGCAGTTCTTC
TRBJ2-5	TRBV2	-	TRBD1	CASSGTGGQETQYF	TGTGCCAGCAGTGGGACAGGGGGCCAAGAGACCCAGTACTTC
TRBJ1-2	TRBV5-1	-	-	CASSLGDRQGLGYTF	TGCGCCAGCAGCTTGGGGGACCGGCAGGGGCTCGGCTACACCTTC
TRBJ1-6	TRBV6-1	-	-	CASSEAGGRVAPLHF	TGTGCCAGCAGTGAAGCAGGCGGCAGGGTGGCACCCCTCCACTTT
TRBJ1-2	TRBV11-3	-	-	CASSLPLPDRPHPNGYTF	TGTGCCAGCAGCTTACCCCTTCCCGACAGACCCCACCCAAATGGCTACACCTTC
TRBJ1-1	TRBV7-9	-	TRBD1	CASANRRDSYTFEAFF	TGTGCCAGCGCTAACCGAAGGGACAGTTATACATTTGAAGCTTTCTTT
TRBJ1-6	TRBV7-9	once	TRBD1	CASSLRQGSSPLHF	TGTGCCAGCAGCTTAAGACAGGGGAGTTCACCCCTCCACTTT
TRBJ1-5	TRBV19	-	-	CASQITGDSDLPQHF	TGTGCCAGCCAGATAACAGGAGACTCTGACTTGCCCCAGCATTTT
TRBJ2-7	TRBV7-2	-	TRBD2	CASSVAGGAIHEQYF	TGTGCCAGCAGTGTCGCGGGGGGTGCCATCCACGAGCAGTACTTC
TRBJ2-7	TRBV29-1	-	-	CSVVRQSSYEQYF	TGCAGCGTCGTCCGACAGAGCTCCTACGAGCAGTACTTC
TRBJ1-2	TRBV4-1	-	TRBD1	CASSQNPGTVYGYTF	TGCGCCAGCAGCCAAAACCCCGGGACAGTCTATGGCTACACCTTC
TRBJ1-2	TRBV11-2	few	-	CASSLDVGVYGYTF	TGTGCCAGCAGCTTAGATGTGGGCGTCTATGGCTACACCTTC
TRBJ1-2	TRBV5-1	-	TRBD1	CASSVVGTVGDGYTF	TGCGCCAGCAGCGTAGTCGGGACAGTAGGAGATGGCTACACCTTC
TRBJ1-1	TRBV20-1	-	-	CSAAKNTEAFF	TGCAGTGCCGCGAAGAACACTGAAGCTTTCTTT
TRBJ1-6	TRBV5-8	few	-	CASSLERQSPLHF	TGTGCCAGCAGCTTGGAGAGGCAATCACCCCTCCACTTT
TRBJ2-7	TRBV5-1	-	-	CASSLFAREGNEQYF	TGCGCCAGCAGCTTGTTCGCCAGGGAAGGTAACGAGCAGTACTTC
TRBJ1-5	TRBV5-5	-	-	CASSAHVRGYQPQHF	TGTGCCAGCAGCGCACATGTAAGGGGTTATCAGCCCCAGCATTTT
TRBJ1-4	TRBV7-9	-	-	CASSLAGAETNEKLFF	TGTGCCAGCAGCTTAGCTGGGGCGGAAACTAATGAAAAACTGTTTTTT
TRBJ2-5	TRBV6-1	-	TRBD1	CASRLRGTQETQYF	TGTGCCAGCAGACTCAGGGGGACCCAAGAGACCCAGTACTTC
TRBJ2-5	TRBV2	-	-	CASSDLSVQETQYF	TGTGCCAGCAGTGATTTGTCGGTCCAAGAGACCCAGTACTTC
TRBJ1-1	TRBV11-1	-	-	CASSPSWGRTEAFF	TGTGCCAGCAGCCCATCATGGGGGCGCACTGAAGCTTTCTTT
TRBJ2-7	TRBV6-1	-	-	CASSALYEQYF	TGTGCCAGCAGTGCTCTGTACGAGCAGTACTTC
TRBJ1-1	TRBV27	-	-	CASSFGSEAFF	TGTGCCAGCAGTTTTGGTAGTGAAGCTTTCTTT
TRBJ2-4	TRBV12-5	-	-	CASGLYVETGIQYF	TGTGCTAGTGGTTTGTACGTGGAGACTGGCATTCAGTACTTC
TRBJ2-3	TRBV5-1	few	TRBD2	CASSSKRTAGGDDTQYF	TGCGCCAGCAGCTCCAAGCGGACAGCGGGGGGAGACGATACGCAGTATTTT
TRBJ1-6	TRBV6-5	few	TRBD1	CATRRTGGTGSPLHF	TGTGCCACCCGTCGGACAGGGGGAACGGGTTCACCCCTCCACTTT
TRBJ2-2	TRBV5-6	-	-	CASSFYRDTGELFF	TGTGCCAGCAGCTTTTACAGGGACACCGGGGAGCTGTTTTTT
TRBJ1-2	TRBV15	-	TRBD1	CATSRDRGTGIYGYTF	TGTGCCACCAGCAGAGATAGGGGGACAGGTATCTATGGCTACACCTTC
TRBJ2-7	TRBV27	-	-	CASSSSHRNAGEQYF	TGTGCCAGCAGCTCCTCCCATCGGAACGCCGGGGAGCAGTACTTC
TRBJ2-2	TRBV5-1	-	-	CASSLNGGQTGELFF	TGCGCCAGCAGCTTAAACGGGGGGCAAACCGGGGAGCTGTTTTTT
TRBJ1-1	TRBV5-1	few	-	CASSLGQGRAEAFF	TGCGCCAGCAGCTTGGGGCAGGGCAGGGCTGAAGCTTTCTTT
TRBJ2-3	TRBV10-3	few	TRBD2	CAISPLAGSSTDTQYF	TGTGCCATCAGCCCTCTAGCGGGGTCTTCCACAGATACGCAGTATTTT
TRBJ1-5	TRBV28	few	-	CASIPGGETNQPQHF	TGTGCCAGCATCCCTGGGGGGGAGACAAATCAGCCCCAGCATTTT